The 6 T cell receptor beta chains below were found in one sample sequenced in a study of human thymus T cells. Profiled with immunoSEQ multiplex PCR; TCRdb holds only in-frame clones, not every one. The sample has about 50,000 clones; approximately 95% are singletons. What was sequenced was blood. These receptors all stem from a girl under three years old with a congenital heart defect but otherwise immunologically healthy.

The chain employs TRBV21-1 and TRBJ2-6; the table's D call, TRBD1, was not checked against the DNA. TRBV21-1 is shown as a pseudogene. The CDR3 extends over 18 amino acids. The CDR3 nucleotides read TGTGCCAGCAGCAAAGAAGCTTACACAGGGCCTGGGGCCAACGTCCTGACTTTC. Translated, it gives CASSKEAYTGPGANVLTF.

Points on this clone: Other nucleotide sequences from this sample produce the same CDR3. The CDR3 region has the DNA TGTGCTAGTGGTTTGGACAGGGGAAACACCATATATTTT. As protein: CASGLDRGNTIYF. The V call is TRBV12-5, the J call TRBJ1-3, with a weak D call TRBD1 (5 bases). V was trimmed by 1 base and J by 4 bases, leaving 5 bases between them. The CDR3 contains 13 residues. Germline lookup yields CDR1 LGHNT and CDR2 FRNRAP.

The chain joins TRBV9 to TRBJ1-2; D not resolved. This CDR3 region has 14 residues. Germline CDR1 is SGDLS and CDR2 is YYNGEE. The V gene lost 4 bases and the J gene lost 1 base, with 11 bases spanning the gap. This CDR3 is CASSPAALNYGYTF. The CDR3 DNA reads as TGTGCCAGCAGCCCCGCGGCCCTTAACTATGGCTACACCTTC.

The chain joins TRBV28 to TRBJ2-7; no clear D. Between the trimmed V and J ends, which lost 4 bases and 7 bases, there was a span of 14 bases. Germline V gene lookup returns CDR1 MDHEN and CDR2 SYDVKM. The CDR3 has 13 residues. The DNA for the CDR3 is TGTGCCAGCAGTTCGGATCCGACGAGGGAGCAGTACTTC. Amino acid sequence: CASSSDPTREQYF.

The V call is TRBV27, the J call TRBJ2-7, with D perhaps matching TRBD1 or TRBD2 (5 bases each). This CDR3 has 15 amino acids. Trimming left V 4 bases short and J 6 bases short, with 19 bases between. Germline V lookup: CDR1 MNHEY, CDR2 SMNVEV (reference sequence). For the CDR3, the DNA is TGTGCCAGCAGTTCCTCGGGACCCACCACCGGCGAGCAGTACTTC. It codes for CASSSSGPTTGEQYF.

This clone occurred once. The chain links TRBV11-3 to TRBJ2-4; perhaps TRBD1 as D (6 bases). V gave up 0 bases and J gave up 0 bases, with 9 bases separating them. This CDR3 comprises 16 residues. CDR1 SGHNT and CDR2 YENEEA come from the germline V gene. This chain's CDR3 is CASSLEGHLAKNIQYF. CDR3 coding DNA: TGTGCCAGCAGCTTAGAGGGACATCTAGCCAAAAACATTCAGTACTTC.